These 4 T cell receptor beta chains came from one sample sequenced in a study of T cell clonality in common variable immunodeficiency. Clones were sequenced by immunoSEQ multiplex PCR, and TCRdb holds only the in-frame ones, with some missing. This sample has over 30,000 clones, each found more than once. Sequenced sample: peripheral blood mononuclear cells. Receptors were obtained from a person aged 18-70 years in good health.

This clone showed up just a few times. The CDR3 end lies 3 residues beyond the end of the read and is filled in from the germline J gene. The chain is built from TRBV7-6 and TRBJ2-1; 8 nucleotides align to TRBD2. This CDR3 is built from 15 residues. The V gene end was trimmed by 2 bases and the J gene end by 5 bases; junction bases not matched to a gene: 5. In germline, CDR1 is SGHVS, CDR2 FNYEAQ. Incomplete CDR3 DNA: TGTGCCAGCAGCTTAAGACGGGGGGGCCACAATGAG. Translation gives CASSLRRGGHNE. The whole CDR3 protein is CASSLRRGGHNEQFF.

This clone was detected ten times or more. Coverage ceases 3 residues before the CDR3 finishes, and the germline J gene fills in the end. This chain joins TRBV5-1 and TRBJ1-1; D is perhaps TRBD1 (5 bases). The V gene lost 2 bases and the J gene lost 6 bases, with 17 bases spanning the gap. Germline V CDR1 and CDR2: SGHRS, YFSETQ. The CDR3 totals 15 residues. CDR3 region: CASSFRTGNLAEAFF. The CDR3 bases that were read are TGCGCCAGCAGCTTTAGAACAGGCAATTTGGCTGAA. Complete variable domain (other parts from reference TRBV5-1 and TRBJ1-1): KAGVTQTPRYLIKTRGQQVTLSCSPISGHRSVSWYQQTPGQGLQFLFEYFSETQRNKGNFPGRFSGRQFSNSRSEMNVSTLELGDSALYLCASSFRTGNLAEAFFGQGTRLTVV.

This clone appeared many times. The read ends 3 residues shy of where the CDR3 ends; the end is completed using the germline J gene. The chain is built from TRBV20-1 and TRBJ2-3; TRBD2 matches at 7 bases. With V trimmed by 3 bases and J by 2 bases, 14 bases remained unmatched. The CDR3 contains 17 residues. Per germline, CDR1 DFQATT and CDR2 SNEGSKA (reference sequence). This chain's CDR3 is CSASFEGRLAHTDTQYF. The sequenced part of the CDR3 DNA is TGCAGTGCTAGCTTCGAAGGCAGACTAGCCCACACAGATACG.

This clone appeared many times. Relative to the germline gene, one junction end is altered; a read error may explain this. The DNA read from the CDR3 is TGTGCTAGCAGCCTCCGACTAGCGGGGTCCACAGATACG. It encodes CASSLRLAGSTDT. The entire CDR3 protein is CASSLRLAGSTDTQYF. The chain joins TRBV7-7 to TRBJ2-3; TRBD2 matches 11 bases. With the read ending 3 residues before the CDR3 end, the germline J gene is used to fill in that end. Germline values: CDR1 SSHAT, CDR2 FNYEAQ (reference sequence). This CDR3 contains 16 residues.